This TCR beta chain originates from a study of blood T cell repertoires in COVID-19. Study summary: In each case, the material was cDNA or gDNA derived from T cells, B-cell-depleted T cells, or PBMCs.

Authors' processing steps: Cell counts per sample came from amplifying reference gene primers. The method was immunoSEQ multiplex PCR; TCRdb's version includes in-frame clones alone and lacks a portion of them. V, J and clone size reflect that table, while D and trimming were determined from the DNA. This sample has 250,000 to 300,000 clones; roughly 89% occur once, and the top ten carry approximately 9%. Trimming removed 4 bases from V and 6 bases from J; junction bases left unmatched: 5. Looked up from germline, CDR1 is SGHTA and CDR2 is FQGTGA. The CDR3 spans 17 residues. Sequencing was performed on PBMCs or T cells enriched from blood (not recorded which). The chain joins TRBV7-3 to TRBJ2-2; 16 bases agree with TRBD2. This clonotype originated in a man aged 40-55 years who had recovered from COVID-19. The CDR3 region is CASSSGLAGGLAGELFF. The CDR3 DNA follows: TGTGCCAGCAGCTCGGGACTAGCGGGAGGGTTGGCCGGGGAGCTGTTTTTT. Drawing the rest from reference TRBV7-3 and TRBJ2-2, the complete variable domain is GAGVSQTPSNKVTEKGKYVELRCDPISGHTALYWYRQSLGQGPEFLIYFQGTGAADDSGLPNDRFFAVRPEGSVSTLKIQRTERGDSAVYLCASSSGLAGGLAGELFFGEGSRLTVL.